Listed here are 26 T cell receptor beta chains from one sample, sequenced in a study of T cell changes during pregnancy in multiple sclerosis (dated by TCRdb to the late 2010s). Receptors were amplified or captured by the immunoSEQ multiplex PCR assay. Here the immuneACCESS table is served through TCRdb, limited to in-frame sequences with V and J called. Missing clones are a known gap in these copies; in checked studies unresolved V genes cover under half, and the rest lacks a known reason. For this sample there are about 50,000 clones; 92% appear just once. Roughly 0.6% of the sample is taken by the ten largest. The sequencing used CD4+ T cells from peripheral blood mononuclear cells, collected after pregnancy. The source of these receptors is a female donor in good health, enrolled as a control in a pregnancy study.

CDR3 residues: CASVWGQGGSYEQYF. Here the CDR3 DNA reads TGTGCTAGTGTTTGGGGACAGGGAGGGTCCTACGAGCAGTACTTC. V usage is TRBV12-5 and J usage is TRBJ2-5, with 9 bases aligning to TRBD1. The DNA end favors TRBJ2-7, so the J call may be wrong. Germline CDR1 and CDR2: LGHNT and FRNRAP. The CDR3 sequence is 15 residues long.

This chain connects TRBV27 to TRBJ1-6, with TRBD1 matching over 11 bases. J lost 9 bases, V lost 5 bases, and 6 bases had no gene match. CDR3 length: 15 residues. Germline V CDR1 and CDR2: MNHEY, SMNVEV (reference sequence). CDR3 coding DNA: TGTGCCAGCAGTCGACGGACAGGGGGCGTTTCACCCCTCCACTTT. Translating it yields CASSRRTGGVSPLHF.

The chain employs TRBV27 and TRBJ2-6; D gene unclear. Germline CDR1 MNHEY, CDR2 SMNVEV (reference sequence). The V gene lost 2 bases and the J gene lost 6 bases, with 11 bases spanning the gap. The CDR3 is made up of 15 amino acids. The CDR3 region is CASSLMAAQANVLTF. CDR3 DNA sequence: TGTGCCAGCAGTTTAATGGCCGCCCAGGCCAACGTCCTGACTTTC.

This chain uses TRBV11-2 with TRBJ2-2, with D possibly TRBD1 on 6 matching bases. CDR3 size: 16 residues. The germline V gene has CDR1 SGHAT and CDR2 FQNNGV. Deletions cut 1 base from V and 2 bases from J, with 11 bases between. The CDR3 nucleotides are TGTGCCAGCAGCTTAGGGCAGGGGATCAACACCGGGGAGCTGTTTTTT. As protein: CASSLGQGINTGELFF.

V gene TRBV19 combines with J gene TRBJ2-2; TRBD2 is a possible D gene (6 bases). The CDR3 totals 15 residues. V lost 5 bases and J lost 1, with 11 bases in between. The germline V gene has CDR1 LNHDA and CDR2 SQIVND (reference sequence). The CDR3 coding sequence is TGTGCCAGTAGTTCGGAGGGACTGAACACCGGGGAGCTGTTTTTT. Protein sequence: CASSSEGLNTGELFF.

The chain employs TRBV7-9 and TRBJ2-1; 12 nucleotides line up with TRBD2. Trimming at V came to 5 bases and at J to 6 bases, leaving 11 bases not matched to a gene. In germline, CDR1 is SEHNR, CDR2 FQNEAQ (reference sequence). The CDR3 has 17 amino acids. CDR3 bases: TGTGCCAGCAGCCTTGCCCGACTAGCGGGAGATAGCAATGAGCAGTTCTTC. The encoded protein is CASSLARLAGDSNEQFF.

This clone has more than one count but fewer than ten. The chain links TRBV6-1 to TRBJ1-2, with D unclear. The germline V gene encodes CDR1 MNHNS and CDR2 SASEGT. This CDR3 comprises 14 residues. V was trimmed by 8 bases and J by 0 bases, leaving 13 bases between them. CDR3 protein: CASGSITANYGYTF. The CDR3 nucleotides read TGTGCCAGCGGTTCAATTACAGCTAACTATGGCTACACCTTC.

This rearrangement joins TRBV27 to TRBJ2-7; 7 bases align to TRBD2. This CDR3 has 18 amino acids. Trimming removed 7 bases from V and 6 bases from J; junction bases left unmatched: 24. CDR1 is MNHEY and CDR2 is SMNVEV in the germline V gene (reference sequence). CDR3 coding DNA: TGTGCCAGCACCAGGGCGGGGAGAACGGGGGAGGGCCCGCTCGAGCAGTACTTC. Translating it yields CASTRAGRTGEGPLEQYF.

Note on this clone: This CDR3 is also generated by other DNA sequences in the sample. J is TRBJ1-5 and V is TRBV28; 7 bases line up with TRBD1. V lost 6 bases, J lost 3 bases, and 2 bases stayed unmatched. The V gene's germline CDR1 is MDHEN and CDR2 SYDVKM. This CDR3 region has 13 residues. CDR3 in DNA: TGTGCCAGCAGACAGGGGCTCAATCAGCCCCAGCATTTT. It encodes CASRQGLNQPQHF. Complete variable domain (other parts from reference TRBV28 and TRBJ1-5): DVKVTQSSRYLVKRTGEKVFLECVQDMDHENMFWYRQDPGLGLRLIYFSYDVKMKEKGDIPEGYSVSREKKERFSLILESASTNQTSMYLCASRQGLNQPQHFGDGTRLSIL.

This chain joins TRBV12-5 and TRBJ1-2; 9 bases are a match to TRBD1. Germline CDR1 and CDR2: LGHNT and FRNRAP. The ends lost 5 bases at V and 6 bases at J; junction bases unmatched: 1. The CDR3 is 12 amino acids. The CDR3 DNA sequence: TGTGCTAGTGGTCGACAGGGGGATGGCTACACCTTC. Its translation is CASGRQGDGYTF.

CDR3 DNA sequence: TGTGCCAGCAGCGTAGGTAGCGGTTCCTACAATGAGCAGTTCTTC. Protein: CASSVGSGSYNEQFF. The rearrangement links TRBV9 to TRBJ2-1; D is possibly TRBD2 (6 bases). The CDR3 loop spans 15 amino acids. CDR1 and CDR2 (germline): SGDLS, YYNGEE. With 0 bases removed from V and 1 base from J, the gap between germline ends came to 8 bases. The full variable domain, completed using reference TRBV9 and TRBJ2-1, is DSGVTQTPKHLITATGQRVTLRCSPRSGDLSVYWYQQSLDQGLQFLIQYYNGEERAKGNILERFSAQQFPDLHSELNLSSLELGDSALYFCASSVGSGSYNEQFFGPGTRLTVL.

This CDR3 reads CASSQGLTSYEQYF. The CDR3 DNA is TGCGCCAGCAGCCAAGGCCTTACCTCCTACGAGCAGTACTTC. The rearrangement uses TRBV4-1 and TRBJ2-5, with unresolved D. The J call may be in error: the DNA end matches TRBJ2-7 better. This CDR3 region has 14 residues. The V gene's germline CDR1 is MGHRA and CDR2 YSYEKL.

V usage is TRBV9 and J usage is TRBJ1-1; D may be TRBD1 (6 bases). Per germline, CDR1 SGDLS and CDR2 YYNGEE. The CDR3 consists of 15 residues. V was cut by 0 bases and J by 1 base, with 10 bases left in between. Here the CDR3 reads CASSVVGGGNTEAFF. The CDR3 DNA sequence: TGTGCCAGCAGCGTAGTAGGGGGGGGGAACACTGAAGCTTTCTTT. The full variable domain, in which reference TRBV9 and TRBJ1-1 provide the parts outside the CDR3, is DSGVTQTPKHLITATGQRVTLRCSPRSGDLSVYWYQQSLDQGLQFLIQYYNGEERAKGNILERFSAQQFPDLHSELNLSSLELGDSALYFCASSVVGGGNTEAFFGQGTRLTVV.

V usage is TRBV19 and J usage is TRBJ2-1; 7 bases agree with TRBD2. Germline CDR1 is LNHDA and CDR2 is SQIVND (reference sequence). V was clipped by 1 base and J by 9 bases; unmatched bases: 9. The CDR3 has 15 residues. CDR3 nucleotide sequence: TGTGCCAGTAGTATAGGAGGAGGGAGGGCCATTGAGCAGTTCTTC. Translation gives CASSIGGGRAIEQFF.

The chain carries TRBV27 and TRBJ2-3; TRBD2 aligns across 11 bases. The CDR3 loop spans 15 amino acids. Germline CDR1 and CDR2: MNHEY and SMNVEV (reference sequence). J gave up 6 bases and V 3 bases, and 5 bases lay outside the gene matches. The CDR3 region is CASSFLAGGVDTQYF. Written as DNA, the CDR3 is TGTGCCAGCAGTTTCCTAGCGGGAGGTGTCGATACGCAGTATTTT.

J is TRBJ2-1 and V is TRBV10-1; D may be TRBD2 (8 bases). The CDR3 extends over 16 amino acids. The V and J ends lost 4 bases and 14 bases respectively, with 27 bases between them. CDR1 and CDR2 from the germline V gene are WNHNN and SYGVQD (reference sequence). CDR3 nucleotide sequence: TGCGCCAGCAGTGCGGGTATTGGGACTAGTAAAGGGGGCAAGTTCTTC. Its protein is CASSAGIGTSKGGKFF.

The CDR3 loop is CASSFSLNYEQYF. In DNA, the CDR3 is TGTGCCAGCAGCTTCTCCCTAAACTACGAGCAGTACTTC. The V call is TRBV7-9, the J call TRBJ2-7; D ambiguous. The CDR3 is 13 amino acids. Germline V CDR1 and CDR2: SEHNR, FQNEAQ (reference sequence). Trimming removed 3 bases from V and 3 bases from J, with 9 bases in between.

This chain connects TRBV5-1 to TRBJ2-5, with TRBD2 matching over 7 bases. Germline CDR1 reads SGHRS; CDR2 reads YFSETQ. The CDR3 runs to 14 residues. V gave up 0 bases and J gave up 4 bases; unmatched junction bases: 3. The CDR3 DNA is TGCGCCAGCAGCTTGGGTGGGGAGGGAGAGACCCAGTACTTC. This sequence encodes CASSLGGEGETQYF.

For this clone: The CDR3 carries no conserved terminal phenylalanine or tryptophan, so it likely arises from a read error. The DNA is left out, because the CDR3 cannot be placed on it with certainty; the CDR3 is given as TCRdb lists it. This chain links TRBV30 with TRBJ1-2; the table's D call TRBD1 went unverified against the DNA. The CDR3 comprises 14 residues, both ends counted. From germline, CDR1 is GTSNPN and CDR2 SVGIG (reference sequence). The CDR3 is CACQSQGRGRPLLS.

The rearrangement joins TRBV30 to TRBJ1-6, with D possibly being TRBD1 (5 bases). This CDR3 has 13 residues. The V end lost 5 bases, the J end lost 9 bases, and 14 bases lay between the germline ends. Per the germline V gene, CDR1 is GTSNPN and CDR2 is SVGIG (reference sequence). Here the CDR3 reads CAWGDRGSSPLHF. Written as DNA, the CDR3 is TGTGCCTGGGGAGATAGGGGCAGTTCACCCCTCCACTTT. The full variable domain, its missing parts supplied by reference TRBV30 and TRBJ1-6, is SQTIHQWPATLVQPVGSPLSLECTVEGTSNPNLYWYRQAAGRGLQLLFYSVGIGQISSEVPQNLSASRPQDRQFILSSKKLLLSDSGFYLCAWGDRGSSPLHFGNGTRLTVT.

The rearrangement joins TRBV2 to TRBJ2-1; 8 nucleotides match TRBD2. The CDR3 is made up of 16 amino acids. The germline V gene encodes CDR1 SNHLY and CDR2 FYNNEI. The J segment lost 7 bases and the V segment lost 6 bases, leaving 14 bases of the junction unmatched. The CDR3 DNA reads TGTGCCAGCAGAGGAAGCGGGGGCGCCACCTTTAATGAGCAGTTCTTC. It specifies CASRGSGGATFNEQFF.

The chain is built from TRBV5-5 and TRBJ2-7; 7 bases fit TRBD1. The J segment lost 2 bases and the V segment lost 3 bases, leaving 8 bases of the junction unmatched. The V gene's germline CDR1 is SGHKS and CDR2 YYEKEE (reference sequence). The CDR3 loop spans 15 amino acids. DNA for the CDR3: TGTGCCAGCAGCTCAAACCGGGACAGAACCTACGAGCAGTACTTC. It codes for CASSSNRDRTYEQYF.

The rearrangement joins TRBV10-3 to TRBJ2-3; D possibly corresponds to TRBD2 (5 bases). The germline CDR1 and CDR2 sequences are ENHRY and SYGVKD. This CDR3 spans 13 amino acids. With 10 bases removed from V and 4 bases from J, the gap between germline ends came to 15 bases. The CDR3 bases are TGTGCCACTCTGTCCCTGGAGGCAGATACGCAGTATTTT. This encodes CATLSLEADTQYF.

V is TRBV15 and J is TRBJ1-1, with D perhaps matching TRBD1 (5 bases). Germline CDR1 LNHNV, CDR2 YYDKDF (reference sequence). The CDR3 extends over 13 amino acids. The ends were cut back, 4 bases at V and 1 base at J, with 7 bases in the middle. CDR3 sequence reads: CATSIDRNTEAFF. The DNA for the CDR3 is TGTGCCACCAGCATCGACAGGAACACTGAAGCTTTCTTT.

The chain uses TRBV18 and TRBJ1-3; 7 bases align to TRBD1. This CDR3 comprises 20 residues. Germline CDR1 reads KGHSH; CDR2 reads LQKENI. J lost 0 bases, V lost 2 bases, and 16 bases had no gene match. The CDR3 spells CASSPVLRQGTMISGNTIYF. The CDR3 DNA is TGTGCCAGCTCACCAGTGTTGAGACAGGGCACCATGATCTCTGGAAACACCATATATTTT.

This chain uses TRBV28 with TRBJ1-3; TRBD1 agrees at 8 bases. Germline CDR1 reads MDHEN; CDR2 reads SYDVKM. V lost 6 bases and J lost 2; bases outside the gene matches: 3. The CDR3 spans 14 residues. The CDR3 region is CASRTQGAGNTIYF. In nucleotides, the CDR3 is TGTGCCAGCAGAACACAGGGGGCTGGAAACACCATATATTTT.